This record looks at one TCR beta chain sequence and its context. Its antigen remains unidentified. The entry originates in a study of cytomegalovirus exposure and HLA in healthy donors. The donors gave bone marrow, and they were healthy. The primer mix had 60 Vbeta and 13 Jbeta primers. Sequencing used immunoSEQ multiplex PCR; TCRdb keeps in-frame clones, though not all of them. In the table there are about 160,000 clones, around 80% of which are singletons. The V end lost 1 base, the J end lost 4 bases, and 13 bases lay between the germline ends. This CDR3 is built from 15 residues. Germline CDR1 reads LNHNV; CDR2 reads YYDKDF (reference sequence). General study findings and limits: Analyzed later, association rates of TCRs varied across HLA loci, with DRB1 most and HLA-C fewest.

The chain is built from TRBV15 and TRBJ2-5, with a weak D call TRBD1 (6 bases). The source material was PBMCs. The sequence derives from a woman in her forties in good health and CMV-seropositive. CDR3: CATSRVRGWGETQYF. As DNA, the CDR3 is TGTGCCACCAGCAGAGTCAGGGGTTGGGGAGAGACCCAGTACTTC.